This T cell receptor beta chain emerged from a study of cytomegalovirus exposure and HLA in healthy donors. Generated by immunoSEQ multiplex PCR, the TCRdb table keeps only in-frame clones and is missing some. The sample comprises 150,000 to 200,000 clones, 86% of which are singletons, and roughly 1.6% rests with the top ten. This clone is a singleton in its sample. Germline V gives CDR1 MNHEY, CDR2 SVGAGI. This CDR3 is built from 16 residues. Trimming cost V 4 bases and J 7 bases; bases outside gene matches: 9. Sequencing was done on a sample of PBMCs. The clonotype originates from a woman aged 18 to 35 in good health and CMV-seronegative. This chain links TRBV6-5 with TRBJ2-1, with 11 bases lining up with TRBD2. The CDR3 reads CASSLPGLAARNEQFF. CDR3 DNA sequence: TGTGCCAGCAGTTTACCGGGACTAGCGGCCCGGAATGAGCAGTTCTTC.